One and the same sample provided the 13 T cell receptor beta chains below, sequenced in a study of cytomegalovirus exposure and HLA in healthy donors. Researchers ran the PCR with 60 Vbeta and 13 Jbeta primers. TCRdb's table, derived via immunoSEQ multiplex PCR, lists solely in-frame clones and lacks some. The sample lists around 140,000 clones; over 75% were seen once. The source material was PBMCs. Source of these receptors: a man aged 35 to 55 in good health and CMV-seronegative.

This clone was seen once. Additional DNA sequences in this sample encode the identical CDR3. This chain connects TRBV5-4 to TRBJ2-3; 10 bases agree with TRBD1. Germline-derived CDR1 and CDR2 are SGHNT and YYREEE (reference sequence). Trimming took 7 bases from V and 1 from J; bases not matched to a gene: 0. The CDR3 length is 13 residues. CDR3 nucleotides: TGTGCCAGCGGGACAGGGGGCACAGATACGCAGTATTTT. Its protein product is CASGTGGTDTQYF.

The chain has TRBV6-1 and TRBJ2-6, with D hard to call. The V end was cut by 7 bases, the J end by 2 bases, with 6 bases between. The CDR3 totals 13 residues. CDR1 is MNHNS and CDR2 is SASEGT in the germline V gene. CDR3 amino acids: CASTWPGANVLTF. The CDR3 region has the DNA TGTGCCAGCACCTGGCCTGGGGCCAACGTCCTGACTTTC.

This chain connects TRBV27 to TRBJ2-7; 10 bases align to TRBD1. V lost 8 bases to trimming and J lost 2 bases; unmatched junction nucleotides: 15. The CDR3 has 17 amino acids. Germline V CDR1 and CDR2: MNHEY, SMNVEV (reference sequence). The CDR3: CASRLTPGTGVPYEQYF. CDR3 bases: TGTGCCAGCCGACTTACCCCCGGGACAGGGGTGCCCTACGAGCAGTACTTC.

This chain uses TRBV5-1 with TRBJ1-1; 7 positions agree with TRBD1. The V gene's germline CDR1 is SGHRS and CDR2 YFSETQ. J lost 10 bases, V lost 0 bases, and 6 bases had no gene match. The CDR3 spans 13 residues. CDR3 sequence: CASSLVEGAGAFF. CDR3 DNA sequence: TGCGCCAGCAGCTTGGTTGAGGGGGCTGGAGCTTTCTTT.

J is TRBJ2-5 and V is TRBV7-9; possible D gene TRBD2, 6 bases. The V and J ends lost 3 bases and 3 bases respectively, with 11 bases between them. CDR3 length: 14 amino acids. Looked up from germline, CDR1 is SEHNR and CDR2 is FQNEAQ (reference sequence). CDR3 amino acids: CASSFPWGEETQYF. CDR3 in DNA: TGTGCCAGCAGCTTCCCGTGGGGGGAAGAGACCCAGTACTTC.

The CDR3 sequence: CASSSGTGGSYEQYF. The CDR3 nucleotides are TGTGCCAGCAGCTCCGGGACAGGGGGATCCTACGAGCAGTACTTC. This chain connects TRBV5-6 to TRBJ2-7, with TRBD1 matching 11 bases. Germline V gene data show CDR1 as SGHDT and CDR2 as YYEEEE. The junction had 3 bases not matched to a gene; V was cut back by 3 bases and J by 1 base. The CDR3 spans 15 residues.

V and J are TRBV4-1 and TRBJ2-7; 11 nucleotides line up with TRBD2. This CDR3 region has 15 residues. The trim removed 4 bases at V and 3 bases at J, leaving 5 bases unmatched. The germline V gene has CDR1 MGHRA and CDR2 YSYEKL. CDR3 bases: TGCGCCAGCAGCCGTATTAGCGGGAGGGACTACGAGCAGTACTTC. It translates to CASSRISGRDYEQYF.

The sample holds one count of this clone. The V gene is TRBV2, the J gene TRBJ2-7; 13 positions match TRBD2. The CDR3 extends over 16 amino acids. Germline V gene data show CDR1 as SNHLY and CDR2 as FYNNEI. J gave up 1 base and V 6 bases, and 6 bases lay outside the gene matches. The CDR3 is CASSPRLAGGSYEQYF. CDR3 sequence (DNA): TGTGCCAGCAGCCCACGACTAGCGGGGGGTTCCTACGAGCAGTACTTC. Together with reference TRBV2 and TRBJ2-7, the CDR3 gives the full variable domain: EPEVTQTPSHQVTQMGQEVILRCVPISNHLYFYWYRQILGQKVEFLVSFYNNEISEKSEIFDDQFSVERPDGSNFTLKIRSTKLEDSAMYFCASSPRLAGGSYEQYFGPGTRLTVT.

This chain uses TRBV13 with TRBJ2-3; 13 bases are shared with TRBD2. Germline V gene lookup returns CDR1 PRHDT and CDR2 FYEKMQ (reference sequence). This CDR3 contains 16 residues. V lost 4 bases to trimming and J lost 6 bases; unmatched junction nucleotides: 7. CDR3 loop: CASSSRTSGGRDTQYF. The DNA of the CDR3 is TGTGCCAGCAGCTCCCGGACTAGCGGGGGACGGGATACGCAGTATTTT.

V gene TRBV10-1 combines with J gene TRBJ1-1, with D possibly matching TRBD1 (6 bases). V shed 4 bases and J shed 5 bases, with 8 bases lying between them. Looked up from germline, CDR1 is WNHNN and CDR2 is SYGVQD (reference sequence). The length of the CDR3 is 12 residues. The CDR3 region is CASSGRGTEAFF. The CDR3 region has the DNA TGCGCCAGCAGTGGAAGGGGGACTGAAGCTTTCTTT.

The chain has TRBV30 and TRBJ2-3; D unclear. V lost 0 bases, J lost 9 bases, and 10 bases lay in between. This CDR3 region has 12 residues. The germline CDR1 and CDR2 sequences are GTSNPN and SVGIG (reference sequence). The CDR3 sequence is CAWSVSGSTQYF. CDR3 DNA sequence: TGTGCCTGGAGTGTATCAGGATCCACGCAGTATTTT. Full variable domain (remainder filled in from reference TRBV30 and TRBJ2-3): SQTIHQWPATLVQPVGSPLSLECTVEGTSNPNLYWYRQAAGRGLQLLFYSVGIGQISSEVPQNLSASRPQDRQFILSSKKLLLSDSGFYLCAWSVSGSTQYFGPGTRLTVL.

On this clone: The same CDR3 also results from other DNA sequences found in this sample. The rearrangement links TRBV29-1 to TRBJ2-7; TRBD1 agrees at 7 bases. V was clipped by 5 bases and J by 2 bases; unmatched bases: 3. The CDR3 spans 12 residues. Per germline, CDR1 SQVTM and CDR2 ANQGSEA. The CDR3 nucleotides read TGCAGCGTTCGGCAGGGGGCCTACGAGCAGTACTTC. As protein: CSVRQGAYEQYF.

CDR3 sequence: CASSESNRMSSYNEQFF. The CDR3 coding sequence is TGCGCCAGCAGTGAGTCTAACAGGATGAGCTCCTACAATGAGCAGTTCTTC. The V gene is TRBV10-2, the J gene TRBJ2-1, with a possible D match to TRBD1 (5 bases). CDR1 WSHSY and CDR2 SAAADI come from the germline V gene. Trimming left V 0 bases short and J 0 bases short, with 12 bases between. CDR3 length: 17 residues.